This T cell receptor beta chain stems from a study of beta chain features in type 1 diabetes. Background on the study: No age, gender or cell yield differences were seen between patients and healthy donors.

TCRB transcripts that were expressed got sequenced, as all of the isolated RNA had been reverse transcribed. Clones were read by immunoSEQ multiplex PCR, and TCRdb kept only the in-frame ones, dropping some. This sample has about 900,000 clones; roughly a sixth occur once, and the top ten carry about 0.02%. Overall study results and limits: There was a moderate but significant shortening of TCRB CDR3s in all four CD4+ subsets of Type 1 diabetes patients. Researchers caution that PCR might favor shorter templates, equally among patients and controls. A closer apparent resemblance between naive, central memory and Treg TCRB repertoires was seen in patients than in healthy donors.

This clone occurred a few times. Its antigen is not identified. V was shortened by 3 bases and J by 2 bases, with 13 bases between the two germline ends. CDR1 and CDR2 from the germline V gene are GTSNPN and SVGIG (reference sequence). The CDR3 sequence is 14 residues long. The chain has TRBV30 and TRBJ1-2, with D perhaps TRBD1 (5 bases). The sequence came from a woman in her late teens or twenties in good health. Input material: naive CD4+ T cells from blood. In DNA form, the CDR3 reads TGTGCCTGGAGCCCCCGGGGGAGAAACTATGGCTACACCTTC. The encoded protein is CAWSPRGRNYGYTF.